The rows below give T cell receptor beta chains drawn from one sample of a study of identical twins. TCRdb fed the 5' RACE reads into MiXCR, producing one record per CDR3 protein. The sample contains roughly 720,000 distinct CDR3 sequences, 15% to 20% of which appear only once. This sample was shared with a second study, whose subject was T cells expressing NK-cell markers.

Specimen: PBMCs. Receptors originate from a woman between 18 and 29 years old in good health. The CDR3 runs from the conserved cysteine through the conserved F or W. The D gene is left open where the match is weak. Size is omitted from some rows. Given values are once, few, many or a class for expanded clones.

length,J,V,D,size,DNA,CDR3
13,TRBJ2-7,TRBV6-1,-,-,TGTGCCAGCAGTAGCGCACCCTCCTACGAGCAGTACTTC,CASSSAPSYEQYF
13,TRBJ1-4,TRBV14,TRBD1,few,TGTGCCAGCAGCCGGACAGGGAATGAAAAACTGTTTTTT,CASSRTGNEKLFF
17,TRBJ2-2,TRBV4-3,-,-,TGCGCCAGCAGCCAGGGTTCACAGGGCGCGAACACCGGGGAGCTGTTTTTT,CASSQGSQGANTGELFF
16,TRBJ1-6,TRBV6-5,-,-,TGTGCCAGCAGTTACCGTGTAACAGGGAGTAATTCACCCCTCCACTTT,CASSYRVTGSNSPLHF
15,TRBJ1-2,TRBV6-1,TRBD1,-,TGTGCCAGCAGCCTGACAGGGTTAGGCGATTATGGCTACACCTTC,CASSLTGLGDYGYTF
14,TRBJ1-6,TRBV10-3,-,few,TGTGCCATCAGTGAGGGGAGACGGAATTCACCCCTCCACTTT,CAISEGRRNSPLHF
14,TRBJ2-7,TRBV3-1,-,-,TGTGCCAGCAGCCAAGATATGACAGGCCGCGAGCAGTACTTC,CASSQDMTGREQYF
13,TRBJ1-1,TRBV6-2/TRBV6-3,-,few,TGTGCCAGTACTCGCGAGGGGAGGGATGAAGCTTTCTTT,CASTREGRDEAFF
9,TRBJ2-7,TRBV2,-,few,TGTGTGCAGGGACACGAGCAGTACTTC,CVQGHEQYF
13,TRBJ2-5,TRBV20-1,TRBD1,-,TGCAGTGCTAGCGGGACAGGTCAAGAGACCCAGTACTTC,CSASGTGQETQYF
13,TRBJ1-1,TRBV5-1,-,-,TGCGCCAGCAGCTTGGTGACCGACGGCGGAGCTTTCTTT,CASSLVTDGGAFF
14,TRBJ2-2,TRBV14,-,few,TGTGCCAGCAGCCAATACCCCAACACCGGGGAGCTGTTTTTT,CASSQYPNTGELFF
15,TRBJ2-3,TRBV3-1,-,few,TGTGCCAGCAGCCAAGAATCAGACTTCACAGATACGCAGTATTTT,CASSQESDFTDTQYF
14,TRBJ2-2,TRBV6-1,-,-,TGTGCCAGCCGGGGGCAGGGGTACACCGGGGAGCTGTTTTTT,CASRGQGYTGELFF
13,TRBJ2-3,TRBV20-1,TRBD2,-,TGCAGTGCTAGTGGACTAGCAGGATATACGCAGTATTTT,CSASGLAGYTQYF
10,TRBJ1-4,TRBV29-1,-,few,TGCAGCGTTGAGCGGGAAAAACTGTTTTTT,CSVEREKLFF
13,TRBJ1-2,TRBV12-3/TRBV12-4,-,few,TGTGCCAGCAGTCCTCTACGGGGGTATGGCTACACCTTC,CASSPLRGYGYTF
15,TRBJ2-3,TRBV12-3/TRBV12-4,TRBD2,-,TGTGCCAGCAGCCCAAAGGGCCGCGGGGGGGCCGTAGAGTATTTT,CASSPKGRGGAVEYF
13,TRBJ2-7,TRBV20-1,-,few,TGCAGTGCTAGAGACAGTGATAGATACGAGCAGTACTTC,CSARDSDRYEQYF
14,TRBJ2-6,TRBV6-2/TRBV6-3,-,many,TGTGCCAGCAGTTCAGGGCCCGGGGCCAACGTCCTGACTTTC,CASSSGPGANVLTF
13,TRBJ2-5,TRBV12-5,-,few,TGTGCTAGTGGTTTGCCTGAAGCAGGGACCCAGTACTTC,CASGLPEAGTQYF
15,TRBJ2-2,TRBV4-3,-,few,TGCGCCAGCAGCCAAGGGGCCAGGATTCGCGGGGAGCTGTTTTTT,CASSQGARIRGELFF
13,TRBJ2-7,TRBV5-1,TRBD2,-,TGCGCCAGCAGCTGGGGGGGAACCGCCGAGCAGTACTTC,CASSWGGTAEQYF
16,TRBJ2-5,TRBV12-3/TRBV12-4,TRBD1,-,TGTGCCAGCAGTCCGGAAGGGACAGGGGGCCTGGGGACCCAGTACTTC,CASSPEGTGGLGTQYF
17,TRBJ2-3,TRBV12-3/TRBV12-4,-,-,TGTGCCAGCAGTTCTTTCAGAAGACCGTCTAGCACAGATACGCAGTATTTT,CASSSFRRPSSTDTQYF
14,TRBJ1-5,TRBV12-3/TRBV12-4,-,-,TGTGCCAGCAGTTTGAACAGGGAGGATCAGCCCCAGCATTTT,CASSLNREDQPQHF
12,TRBJ2-7,TRBV6-2/TRBV6-3,-,few,TGTGCCAGCAGTTATCCTCTTTACGAGCAGTACTTC,CASSYPLYEQYF
13,TRBJ2-7,TRBV7-9,-,many,TGTGCCAGCAGCTTAGCGGGACATTCCGAGCAGTACTTC,CASSLAGHSEQYF
13,TRBJ2-7,TRBV18,TRBD1,-,TGTGCCAGCAAGGACAGGGGAGTTGACGAGCAGTACTTC,CASKDRGVDEQYF
18,TRBJ1-2,TRBV20-1,TRBD1,few,TGCAGTGCTACCGTCCCAGGGGGCCAATCTAGGGGGTACTATGGCTACACCTTC,CSATVPGGQSRGYYGYTF
16,TRBJ2-7,TRBV12-3/TRBV12-4,-,-,TGTGCCAGCAGACTTCAACAGGGTATGGCCTCCTACGAGCAGTACTTC,CASRLQQGMASYEQYF
13,TRBJ1-1,TRBV12-3/TRBV12-4,TRBD1,few,TGTGCCAGCAGCACCGGACAGGGGAGGGAAGCTTTCTTT,CASSTGQGREAFF
15,TRBJ2-1,TRBV7-2,TRBD1,-,TGTGCCAGCAGCGCCGGGACAGGGGTCTACAATGAGCAGTTCTTC,CASSAGTGVYNEQFF
14,TRBJ1-3,TRBV7-9,-,few,TGTGCCAGCAGCTTAAGACGGGCTGGAAACACCATATATTTT,CASSLRRAGNTIYF
17,TRBJ2-3,TRBV29-1,TRBD2,few,TGCAGCGTTGCGACTAGCGGGGGGGCTTCTAGCACAGATACGCAGTATTTT,CSVATSGGASSTDTQYF
12,TRBJ1-1,TRBV5-5,-,-,TGTGCCAGCAGCTGGGGGGTTGCTGAAGCTTTCTTT,CASSWGVAEAFF
14,TRBJ2-5,TRBV6-1,TRBD2,few,TGTGCCAGCAGAGCGGCTGGACTAGCGGAGACCCAGTACTTC,CASRAAGLAETQYF
14,TRBJ1-2,TRBV7-8,TRBD1,many,TGTGCCAGTTTACAGGGGCCAGCTAACTATGGCTACACCTTC,CASLQGPANYGYTF
18,TRBJ2-1,TRBV5-5,TRBD2,many,TGTGCCAGCACCCGACTGGTGGGGGTAGCGGGAACCTACAATGAGCAGTTCTTC,CASTRLVGVAGTYNEQFF
14,TRBJ2-5,TRBV29-1,-,-,TGCAGCGTTGAAGAGCGGGTATTCGAAGAGACCCAGTACTTC,CSVEERVFEETQYF
16,TRBJ2-2,TRBV5-1,TRBD2,few,TGCGCCACCGGCGTGGGTTCTAGCGGGAGTGCCGGGGAGCTGTTTTTT,CATGVGSSGSAGELFF
15,TRBJ2-1,TRBV7-2,-,-,TGTGCCAGCAGCTCAGACGGGACTCGGACTAATGAGCAGTTCTTC,CASSSDGTRTNEQFF
15,TRBJ2-7,TRBV7-6,-,-,TGTGCCAGCAGCTTAGCGGGGGCTCCCCCCTACGAGCAGTACTTC,CASSLAGAPPYEQYF
15,TRBJ2-3,TRBV7-6,TRBD1,-,TGTGCCAGCAGCACAACAGGGGCCCGCACAGATACGCAGTATTTT,CASSTTGARTDTQYF
16,TRBJ2-1,TRBV5-1,-,-,TGCGCCAGCAGCTTGGCCTACCAGCGGTACTTGACTGAGCAGTTCTTC,CASSLAYQRYLTEQFF
15,TRBJ2-1,TRBV12-3/TRBV12-4,TRBD2,few,TGTGCCAGCAGATCTAGCGGGAGTGGGTACAATGAGCAGTTCTTC,CASRSSGSGYNEQFF
10,TRBJ2-7,TRBV29-1,-,many,TGCAGCGTTGCCGACGCCGAGCAGTACTTC,CSVADAEQYF
15,TRBJ1-1,TRBV4-2,-,few,TGTGCCAGCAGCCAAGATCCACACTCGAACACTGAAGCTTTCTTT,CASSQDPHSNTEAFF
16,TRBJ2-1,TRBV7-2,TRBD1,-,TGTGCCAGCAGCTTAGCCGCTGGACAGGGGAGGAATGAGCAGTTCTTC,CASSLAAGQGRNEQFF
14,TRBJ2-1,TRBV12-3/TRBV12-4,-,-,TGTGCCAGCACTGTGGGCGGGGTGTACAATGAGCAGTTCTTC,CASTVGGVYNEQFF
12,TRBJ2-5,TRBV29-1,-,few,TGCAGCGTGGCACAACGGTTGGAGACCCAGTACTTC,CSVAQRLETQYF
15,TRBJ1-2,TRBV27,TRBD1,-,TGTGCCAGCAGTGGGGGACAGGGGGGAAACAATGGCTACACCTTC,CASSGGQGGNNGYTF
17,TRBJ2-3,TRBV6-1,-,once,TGTGCCAGCAGTGACGCTTCTAGGGGGTTCTCCATAGATACGCAGTATTTT,CASSDASRGFSIDTQYF
17,TRBJ2-1,TRBV12-3/TRBV12-4,TRBD2,few,TGTGCCAGCAGTCCGCGGACTAGCGGGAGCCCCTACAATGAGCAGTTCTTC,CASSPRTSGSPYNEQFF
14,TRBJ1-1,TRBV5-1,-,-,TGCGCCAGCAGCTTGGTTTGGGGTAACACTGAAGCTTTCTTT,CASSLVWGNTEAFF
14,TRBJ2-1,TRBV9,-,-,TGTGCCAGCAGCGTAGTGCCAGCCGGCAATGAGCAGTTCTTC,CASSVVPAGNEQFF